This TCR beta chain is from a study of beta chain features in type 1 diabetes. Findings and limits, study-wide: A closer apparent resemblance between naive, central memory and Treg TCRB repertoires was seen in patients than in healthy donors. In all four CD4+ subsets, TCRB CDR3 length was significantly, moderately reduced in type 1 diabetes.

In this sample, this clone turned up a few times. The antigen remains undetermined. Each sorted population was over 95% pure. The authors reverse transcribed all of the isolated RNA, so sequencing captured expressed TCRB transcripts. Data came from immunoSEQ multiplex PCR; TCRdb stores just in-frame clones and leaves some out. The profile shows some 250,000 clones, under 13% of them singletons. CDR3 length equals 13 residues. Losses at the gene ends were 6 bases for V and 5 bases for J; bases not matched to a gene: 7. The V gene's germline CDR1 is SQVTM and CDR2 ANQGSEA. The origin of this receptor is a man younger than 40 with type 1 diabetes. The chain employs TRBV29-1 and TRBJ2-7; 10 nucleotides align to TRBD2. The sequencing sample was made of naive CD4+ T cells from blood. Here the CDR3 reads CSVVSGGKNEQYF. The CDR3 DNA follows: TGCAGCGTCGTTAGCGGGGGGAAGAACGAGCAGTACTTC.